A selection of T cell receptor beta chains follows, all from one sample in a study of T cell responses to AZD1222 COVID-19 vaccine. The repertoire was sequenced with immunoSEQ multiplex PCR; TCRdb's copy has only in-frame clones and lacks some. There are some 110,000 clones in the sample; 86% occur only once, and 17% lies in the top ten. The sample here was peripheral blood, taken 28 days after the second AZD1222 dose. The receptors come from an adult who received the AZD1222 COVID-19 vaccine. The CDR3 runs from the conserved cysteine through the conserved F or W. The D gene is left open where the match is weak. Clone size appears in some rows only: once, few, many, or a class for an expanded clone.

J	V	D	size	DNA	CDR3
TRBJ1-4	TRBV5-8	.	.	TGTGCCAGCAGACCTGGGCAGCATGAAAAACTGTTTTTT	CASRPGQHEKLFF
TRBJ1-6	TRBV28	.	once	TGTGCCAGCAGTCTTACAGGGTCCAATTCACCCCTCCACTTT	CASSLTGSNSPLHF
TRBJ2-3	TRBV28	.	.	TGTGCCAGCAGTTCAAACACAGATACGCAGTATTTT	CASSSNTDTQYF
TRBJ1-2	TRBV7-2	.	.	TGTGCCAGCAGCTTAATAGGTCCGGGGTCGGGCTACACCTTC	CASSLIGPGSGYTF
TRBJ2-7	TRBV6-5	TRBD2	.	TGTGCCAGCAGTTACTCTAGCGGGAGTCTCTACGAGCAGTACTTC	CASSYSSGSLYEQYF
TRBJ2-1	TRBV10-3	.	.	TGTGCCATCAGTGAGTCGGGTGAGCAGTTCTTC	CAISESGEQFF
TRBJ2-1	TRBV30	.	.	TGTGCCTGGAGTGGTCAGTCCTACAATGAGCAGTTCTTC	CAWSGQSYNEQFF
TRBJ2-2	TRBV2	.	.	TGTGCCAGCATACTAGAAAACACCGGGGAGCTGTTTTTT	CASILENTGELFF
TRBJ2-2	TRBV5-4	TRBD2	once	TGTGCCAACTCCCGAAGGGGGCCTAGCGGGGGGAACACCGGGGAGCTGTTTTTT	CANSRRGPSGGNTGELFF
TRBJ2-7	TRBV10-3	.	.	TGTGCCATCAGTGTGAGCGGCGAGAACGAGCAGTACTTC	CAISVSGENEQYF
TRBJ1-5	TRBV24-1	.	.	TGTGCCACCGCCCCGGCGGGGAGCAATCAGCCCCAGCATTTT	CATAPAGSNQPQHF
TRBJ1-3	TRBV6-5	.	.	TGTGCCAGCAGGATCGGCCACCACTCTGGAAACACCATATATTTT	CASRIGHHSGNTIYF
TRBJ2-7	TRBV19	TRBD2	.	TGTGCCAGTAGTATTTGGTCAGCTAGCGGCCCCTACGAGCAGTACTTC	CASSIWSASGPYEQYF
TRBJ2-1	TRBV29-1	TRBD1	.	TGCAGCGTCCCCACAGGGGCGAGCTCCTACAATGAGCAGTTCTTC	CSVPTGASSYNEQFF
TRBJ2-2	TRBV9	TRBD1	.	TGTGCCAGCAGCCCCCGACAGGGAGCCACCGGGGAGCTGTTTTTT	CASSPRQGATGELFF
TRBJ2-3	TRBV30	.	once	TGTGCCTGGAGAGGAACAGGGGACTTCACAGATACGCAGTATTTT	CAWRGTGDFTDTQYF
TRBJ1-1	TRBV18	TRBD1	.	TGTGCCAGCTCACCACCGGGGGACAGGGCGATGTTTTTCTTT	CASSPPGDRAMFFF
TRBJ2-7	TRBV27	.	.	TGTGCCAGCAGTTTATATACACAGGGTTGGGAGCAGTACTTC	CASSLYTQGWEQYF
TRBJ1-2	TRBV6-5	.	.	TGTGCCAGCAGTTACTCGTACCGGGTCATCTATGGCTACACCTTC	CASSYSYRVIYGYTF
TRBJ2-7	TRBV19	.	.	TGTGCCAGTAGTTTATCCGGGACGGCATCCTACGAGCAGTACTTC	CASSLSGTASYEQYF
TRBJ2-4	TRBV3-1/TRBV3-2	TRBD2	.	TGTGCCAGCAGCCCTAGCGGGAATAGAAACATTCAGTACTTC	CASSPSGNRNIQYF
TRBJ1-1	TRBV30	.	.	TGTGCCTGGACGAAGCTCCGTCAGGGCCCTGAAGCTTTCTTT	CAWTKLRQGPEAFF
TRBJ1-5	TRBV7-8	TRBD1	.	TGTGCCAGCAGCCAAACGACAGGGACTAGCAATCAGCCCCAGCATTTT	CASSQTTGTSNQPQHF
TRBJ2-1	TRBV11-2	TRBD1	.	TGTGCCAGCAGCCTGGACAGGGGAGTTTACAATGAGCAGTTCTTC	CASSLDRGVYNEQFF
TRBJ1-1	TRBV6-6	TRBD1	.	TGTGCCAGCAGTTCGCGGGACAGGGTCACTGAAGCTTTCTTT	CASSSRDRVTEAFF
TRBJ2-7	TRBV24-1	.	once	TGTGCCACCAGTGGCCGTGCGTCGGACGAGCAGTACTTC	CATSGRASDEQYF
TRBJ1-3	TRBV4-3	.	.	TGCGCCAGCAGCCAAGTTGCCGGGACCTCGGCCTCTGGAAACACCATATATTTT	CASSQVAGTSASGNTIYF
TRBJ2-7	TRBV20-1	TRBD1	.	TGCAGTGCTATTGACAGGGTAACCTACGAGCAGTACTTC	CSAIDRVTYEQYF
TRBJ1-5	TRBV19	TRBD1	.	TGTGCCAGTAGTCTTTGGGGACAGGGAGGCAATCAGCCCCAGCATTTT	CASSLWGQGGNQPQHF
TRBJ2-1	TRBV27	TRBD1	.	TGTGCCCCTTTAGGGGGCAATTTAGGCAATGAGCAGTTCTTC	CAPLGGNLGNEQFF
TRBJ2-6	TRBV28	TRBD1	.	TGTGCCAGCAGTTTCCCCGGGACAGGAACCGGGGCCAACGTCCTGACTTTC	CASSFPGTGTGANVLTF
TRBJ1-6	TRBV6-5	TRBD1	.	TGTGCCAGCAAGAGACAGGGGCGGGGGTCACCCCTCCACTTT	CASKRQGRGSPLHF
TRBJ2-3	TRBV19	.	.	TGTGCCAGTAGTGCGAGTAACAGGCCGAGGGATACGCAGTATTTT	CASSASNRPRDTQYF
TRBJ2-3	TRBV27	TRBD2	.	TGTGCCAGCAGTTTGAGGGGACTAGCCTTTACGCAGTATTTT	CASSLRGLAFTQYF
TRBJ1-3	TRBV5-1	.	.	TGCGCCAGCAGCCTAACAGGACTCTCTGGAAACACCATATATTTT	CASSLTGLSGNTIYF
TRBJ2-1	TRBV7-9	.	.	TGTGCCAGCAGCACGGGACGGGACAACCTTTACAATGAGCAGTTCTTC	CASSTGRDNLYNEQFF
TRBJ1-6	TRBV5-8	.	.	TGTGCCAGCAGCTTGCTCAGGAACGCTTATAATTCACCCCTCCACTTT	CASSLLRNAYNSPLHF
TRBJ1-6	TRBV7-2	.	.	TGTGCCAGCAGCCTGACGGCTAATTCACCCCTCCACTTT	CASSLTANSPLHF
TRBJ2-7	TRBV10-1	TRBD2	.	TGCGCCAGCAGTGAGTTATCTAGCGGGAGTGTTTTCGAGCAGTACTTC	CASSELSSGSVFEQYF
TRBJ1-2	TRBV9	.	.	TGTGCCAGCAGCGTAGGTGGCCTTAACTATGGCTACACCTTC	CASSVGGLNYGYTF
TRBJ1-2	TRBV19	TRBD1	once	TGTGCCAGTAACAAGGGACAGGGGAGTGGCTACACCTTC	CASNKGQGSGYTF
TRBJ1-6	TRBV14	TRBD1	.	TGTGCCAGCAGCCTCCGGGACAGACCCCTCCACTTT	CASSLRDRPLHF
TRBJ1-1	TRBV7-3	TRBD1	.	TGTGCCAGCAGCACGACAGGGGGAGTGAACACTGAAGCTTTCTTT	CASSTTGGVNTEAFF
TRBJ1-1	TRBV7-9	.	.	TGTGCCAGCAGCTTAGATTCGAAGGCTTTCTTT	CASSLDSKAFF
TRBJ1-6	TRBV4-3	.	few	TGCGCCAGCAGCCAAGGACGACTTGGCTCACCCCTCCACTTT	CASSQGRLGSPLHF
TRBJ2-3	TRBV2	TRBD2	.	TGTGCCAGCAGTGGCCTTGGACTAGCGGGGGGGATCACAGATACGCAGTATTTT	CASSGLGLAGGITDTQYF
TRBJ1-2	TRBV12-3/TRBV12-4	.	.	TGTGCCAGCAGGATTGGACAAGCACACACCTTC	CASRIGQAHTF
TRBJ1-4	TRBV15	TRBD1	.	TGTGCCACCAGCAGAGCCGGGACAGCTCGGACTAATGAAAAACTGTTTTTT	CATSRAGTARTNEKLFF
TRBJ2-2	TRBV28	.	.	TGTGCCAGCAGTCTGAACACCGGGGAGCTGTTTTTT	CASSLNTGELFF
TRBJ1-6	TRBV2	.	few	TGTGCCAGCAGCGACAGGTCCTATAATTCACCCCTCCACTTT	CASSDRSYNSPLHF
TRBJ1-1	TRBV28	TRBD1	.	TGTGCCAGCAGCCTGACAGGGAACCTGAACACTGAAGCTTTCTTT	CASSLTGNLNTEAFF
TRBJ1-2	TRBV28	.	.	TGTGCCAGCAGTTTAGGGTTACGGGGCCTCTATGGCTACACCTTC	CASSLGLRGLYGYTF